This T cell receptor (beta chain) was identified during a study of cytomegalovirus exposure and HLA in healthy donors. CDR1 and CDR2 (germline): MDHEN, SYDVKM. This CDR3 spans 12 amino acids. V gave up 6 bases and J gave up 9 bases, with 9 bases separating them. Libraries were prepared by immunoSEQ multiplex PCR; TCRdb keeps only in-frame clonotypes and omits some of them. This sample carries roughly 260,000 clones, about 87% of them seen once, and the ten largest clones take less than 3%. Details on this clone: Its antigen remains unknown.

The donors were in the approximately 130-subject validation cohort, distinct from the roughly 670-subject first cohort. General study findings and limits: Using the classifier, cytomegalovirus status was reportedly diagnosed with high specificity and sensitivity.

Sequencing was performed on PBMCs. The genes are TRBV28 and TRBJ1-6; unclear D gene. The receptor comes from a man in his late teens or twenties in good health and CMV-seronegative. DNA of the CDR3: TGTGCCAGCAGCCTAGACGGTTCACCCCTCCACTTT. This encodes CASSLDGSPLHF.